One sample yielded the 28 T cell receptor beta chains listed below, sequenced in a study of T cell responses to AZD1222 COVID-19 vaccine. This table comes from immunoSEQ multiplex PCR, and its TCRdb copy is limited to in-frame clones, with some not included. The sample shows 95,000 to 150,000 clones, 85% to 90% of them seen only once. Source: peripheral blood, taken on day 0 of AZD1222 vaccination. The receptors come from an adult in good health.

The rearrangement uses TRBV29-1 and TRBJ1-2; D ambiguous. The ends were cut back, 4 bases at V and 3 bases at J, with 9 bases in the middle. Germline values: CDR1 SQVTM, CDR2 ANQGSEA. The CDR3 consists of 12 residues. CDR3 sequence: CSVGDVDYGYTF. Written as DNA, the CDR3 is TGCAGCGTTGGAGACGTTGACTATGGCTACACCTTC.

The gene calls are TRBV20-1 and TRBJ2-7; 13 nucleotides agree with TRBD2. Germline V gene lookup returns CDR1 DFQATT and CDR2 SNEGSKA (reference sequence). The trim removed 3 bases at V and 5 bases at J, leaving 10 bases unmatched. The CDR3 is made up of 16 amino acids. The CDR3 bases are TGCAGTGCTAGTCGGACTAGCGGGGGCTCTCGGGACGAGCAGTACTTC. Translating it yields CSASRTSGGSRDEQYF.

The chain couples TRBV2 to TRBJ1-2, with D maybe TRBD1 (5 bases). Trimming removed 11 bases from V and 0 bases from J, with 13 bases in between. Germline CDR1 SNHLY, CDR2 FYNNEI. This CDR3 spans 13 amino acids. Here the CDR3 DNA reads TGTGCCGGGACTTTCGGGCCTAACTATGGCTACACCTTC. Translation gives CAGTFGPNYGYTF.

Here the CDR3 DNA reads TGTGCCTGGAGTGTACGGTCATGGACAGACTATGGCTACACCTTC. Translated, it gives CAWSVRSWTDYGYTF. The chain carries TRBV30 and TRBJ1-2, with D possibly TRBD1 on 6 matching bases. V lost 0 bases to trimming and J lost 3 bases, with 14 bases between them. Germline V CDR1 and CDR2: GTSNPN, SVGIG (reference sequence). The CDR3 runs to 15 residues. Variable domain in full (rest from reference TRBV30 and TRBJ1-2): SQTIHQWPATLVQPVGSPLSLECTVEGTSNPNLYWYRQAAGRGLQLLFYSVGIGQISSEVPQNLSASRPQDRQFILSSKKLLLSDSGFYLCAWSVRSWTDYGYTFGSGTRLTVV.

The rearrangement links TRBV5-1 to TRBJ1-1; 8 bases line up with TRBD1. This CDR3 is 15 amino acids long. V gave up 3 bases and J gave up 2 bases; unmatched junction bases: 6. CDR1 is SGHRS and CDR2 is YFSETQ in the germline V gene. CDR3 sequence reads: CASSSSDRVNTEAFF. The CDR3 DNA is TGCGCCAGCAGCTCCTCGGACAGGGTAAACACTGAAGCTTTCTTT.

The chain carries TRBV7-3 and TRBJ2-1; 8 bases are shared with TRBD1. The CDR3 spans 17 residues. The V gene's germline CDR1 is SGHTA and CDR2 FQGTGA. V shed 5 bases, J shed 6 bases, and the junction held 15 bases outside the gene matches. CDR3 sequence (DNA): TGTGCCAGCAGCCAAAAGCTTATACCAGGGGGCCCCAATGAGCAGTTCTTC. Protein sequence: CASSQKLIPGGPNEQFF.

This chain connects TRBV7-9 to TRBJ1-6, with 7 bases matching TRBD1. Germline CDR1 reads SEHNR; CDR2 reads FQNEAQ (reference sequence). V gave up 3 bases and J gave up 6 bases; unmatched junction bases: 2. CDR3 length: 14 residues. The CDR3 coding sequence is TGTGCCAGCAGCTTGCGACAGGGTAATTCACCCCTCCACTTT. Protein: CASSLRQGNSPLHF.

V is TRBV30 and J is TRBJ1-5, with D possibly matching TRBD1 (5 bases). The length of the CDR3 is 17 residues. Germline CDR1 is GTSNPN and CDR2 is SVGIG (reference sequence). Trimming removed 0 bases at V and 1 base at J, with 16 bases between. The CDR3 nucleotides read TGTGCCTGGAGTGTTGAAAGAGGCGGGACGAGCAATCAGCCCCAGCATTTT. It translates to CAWSVERGGTSNQPQHF.

CDR3 bases: TGTGCCAGTAGTATAGTCGGTGGCCCCTACGAGCAGTACTTC. The encoded protein is CASSIVGGPYEQYF. The V gene is TRBV19, the J gene TRBJ2-7; D is unresolved. Germline assignment: CDR1 LNHDA and CDR2 SQIVND (reference sequence). This CDR3 contains 14 residues. V shed 1 base and J shed 2 bases, with 9 bases lying between them.

The chain is built from TRBV2 and TRBJ1-1, with D perhaps matching TRBD1 (5 bases). Per the germline V gene, CDR1 is SNHLY and CDR2 is FYNNEI. The CDR3 length is 14 residues. Trimming pared 6 bases from V and 1 base from J, leaving 12 bases between. The CDR3 loop is CASRASGANTEAFF. The CDR3 coding sequence is TGTGCCAGCAGGGCCTCCGGGGCGAACACTGAAGCTTTCTTT.

The chain combines TRBV18 with TRBJ2-2, with D unresolved. Germline loops: CDR1 KGHSH, CDR2 LQKENI. Trimming stripped 3 bases from V and 6 bases from J, with 11 bases between. This CDR3 is 14 amino acids long. CDR3 sequence (DNA): TGTGCCAGCTCACCCACCCAACGGCCCGGGGAGCTGTTTTTT. It encodes CASSPTQRPGELFF.

The rearrangement joins TRBV30 to TRBJ2-3; 9 nucleotides match TRBD2. CDR1 and CDR2 from the germline V gene are GTSNPN and SVGIG (reference sequence). After removal of 4 bases from V and 5 bases from J, the junction contained 7 bases not matched to a gene. This CDR3 has 14 residues. The CDR3 DNA reads TGTGCCTGGAAAGGCGGGAGGGCGGAAGATACGCAGTATTTT. Amino acids: CAWKGGRAEDTQYF.

The chain employs TRBV30 and TRBJ1-1; 7 bases fit TRBD1. The germline V gene encodes CDR1 GTSNPN and CDR2 SVGIG (reference sequence). Trimming removed 0 bases from V and 5 bases from J; junction bases left unmatched: 15. This CDR3 is built from 17 residues. The CDR3 DNA is TGTGCCTGGAGTGTAAAGCCGGGACAGACAATGTGGACTGAAGCTTTCTTT. Its translation: CAWSVKPGQTMWTEAFF. The entire variable domain, with the rest obtained from reference TRBV30 and TRBJ1-1, is as follows: SQTIHQWPATLVQPVGSPLSLECTVEGTSNPNLYWYRQAAGRGLQLLFYSVGIGQISSEVPQNLSASRPQDRQFILSSKKLLLSDSGFYLCAWSVKPGQTMWTEAFFGQGTRLTVV.

The rearrangement uses TRBV7-9 and TRBJ1-2, with D tentatively TRBD1 (5 bases). Germline V gene lookup returns CDR1 SEHNR and CDR2 FQNEAQ (reference sequence). V lost 5 bases and J lost 4, with 17 bases in between. The CDR3 contains 15 residues. The CDR3: CASSPGAGTGYGYTF. The CDR3 nucleotides read TGTGCCAGCAGCCCCGGGGCGGGAACGGGCTATGGCTACACCTTC.

The chain employs TRBV5-6 and TRBJ1-2; the D gene is possibly TRBD1 (5 bases). The CDR3 contains 15 residues. V gave up 5 bases and J gave up 3 bases, with 17 bases separating them. Germline lookup yields CDR1 SGHDT and CDR2 YYEEEE. The CDR3, as DNA: TGTGCCAGCAGACCACCCCCAGGGATCCACTATGGCTACACCTTC. This sequence encodes CASRPPPGIHYGYTF.

This chain connects TRBV18 to TRBJ1-1; no clear D. The CDR3 is made up of 13 amino acids. Trimming removed 5 bases from V and 1 base from J, with 8 bases in between. Germline V lookup: CDR1 KGHSH, CDR2 LQKENI. CDR3 bases: TGTGCCAGCTCATCGGTCCCGAACACTGAAGCTTTCTTT. Protein sequence: CASSSVPNTEAFF.

V is TRBV19 and J is TRBJ1-1; possibly TRBD1 for D (5 bases). This CDR3 has 18 amino acids. The V and J ends lost 2 bases and 1 base respectively, with 20 bases between them. Germline-derived CDR1 and CDR2 are LNHDA and SQIVND (reference sequence). The CDR3 loop reads CASSIMEQVGRQNTEAFF. The CDR3 coding sequence is TGTGCCAGTAGTATAATGGAACAAGTGGGACGGCAGAACACTGAAGCTTTCTTT.

J is TRBJ1-3 and V is TRBV5-6, with a possible D match to TRBD1 (5 bases). This CDR3 has 15 residues. Germline-derived CDR1 and CDR2 are SGHDT and YYEEEE. Trimming stripped 0 bases from V and 2 bases from J, with 9 bases between. CDR3: CASSLDQGAGNTIYF. In DNA form, the CDR3 reads TGTGCCAGCAGCTTGGATCAGGGCGCTGGAAACACCATATATTTT.

V gene TRBV7-9 combines with J gene TRBJ1-1; D call uncertain. This CDR3 has 12 residues. V lost 6 bases and J 8 bases, leaving 13 bases between the germline ends. Germline CDR1 and CDR2: SEHNR and FQNEAQ (reference sequence). The CDR3 DNA follows: TGTGCCAGCAGAGTTGGCGCCAAGGAAGCTTTCTTT. Translated: CASRVGAKEAFF.

This rearrangement joins TRBV19 to TRBJ1-1; D not certain. Trimming stripped 4 bases from V and 4 bases from J, with 13 bases between. From germline, CDR1 is LNHDA and CDR2 SQIVND (reference sequence). CDR3 length equals 14 residues. CDR3 amino acids: CASSRERVSTEAFF. CDR3 nucleotides: TGTGCCAGTAGTAGAGAAAGGGTGTCCACTGAAGCTTTCTTT.

The chain combines TRBV7-9 with TRBJ1-1, with D unclear. Germline values: CDR1 SEHNR, CDR2 FQNEAQ (reference sequence). V lost 3 bases and J lost 7, with 6 bases in between. This CDR3 is built from 11 residues. CDR3 sequence reads: CASSFQVEAFF. The CDR3 coding sequence is TGTGCCAGCAGCTTCCAGGTTGAAGCTTTCTTT.

The chain joins TRBV15 to TRBJ1-5; no definite D call. Germline CDR1 is LNHNV and CDR2 is YYDKDF (reference sequence). The CDR3 is 17 residues long. The V gene lost 3 bases and the J gene lost 4 bases, with 19 bases spanning the gap. The CDR3 region has the DNA TGTGCCACCAGCAGGGGGTGGGATCCCTCCGTTAATCAGCCCCAGCATTTT. Its protein is CATSRGWDPSVNQPQHF. Full variable domain (outside the CDR3, taken from reference TRBV15 and TRBJ1-5): DAMVIQNPRYQVTQFGKPVTLSCSQTLNHNVMYWYQQKSSQAPKLLFHYYDKDFNNEADTPDNFQSRRPNTSFCFLDIRSPGLGDTAMYLCATSRGWDPSVNQPQHFGDGTRLSIL.

V and J are TRBV2 and TRBJ2-1; 9 bases line up with TRBD2. The CDR3 consists of 15 residues. V lost 7 bases and J lost 6; bases outside the gene matches: 10. CDR1 is SNHLY, CDR2 FYNNEI, per germline. The CDR3 DNA is TGTGCCAGCACCCTTAGCGGGGGAAGGGGCAATGAGCAGTTCTTC. This codes for CASTLSGGRGNEQFF.

V is TRBV19 and J is TRBJ1-6, with a weak D call TRBD1 (6 bases). The CDR3 runs to 13 residues. V shed 4 bases and J shed 14 bases, with 15 bases lying between them. Per the germline V gene, CDR1 is LNHDA and CDR2 is SQIVND (reference sequence). The CDR3, as DNA: TGTGCCAGTAGTACCCTGAGGGGGGAGGCCCTCCACTTT. This sequence encodes CASSTLRGEALHF.

This clone was seen a handful of times. The V and J genes are TRBV2 and TRBJ1-1; possibly TRBD1 for D (5 bases). Looked up from germline, CDR1 is SNHLY and CDR2 is FYNNEI. CDR3 length equals 13 residues. V was cut by 10 bases and J by 4 bases, with 16 bases left in between. The CDR3 DNA reads TGTGCCACCCGGGGGAGGGAGGGCACTGAAGCTTTCTTT. This sequence encodes CATRGREGTEAFF. The entire variable domain, with the rest obtained from reference TRBV2 and TRBJ1-1, is as follows: EPEVTQTPSHQVTQMGQEVILRCVPISNHLYFYWYRQILGQKVEFLVSFYNNEISEKSEIFDDQFSVERPDGSNFTLKIRSTKLEDSAMYFCATRGREGTEAFFGQGTRLTVV.

The chain recombines TRBV3-1 (or the pseudogene TRBV3-2) with TRBJ2-3, with 9 positions matching TRBD1. The germline V gene encodes CDR1 LGHDT and CDR2 YNNKEL (reference sequence). There are 18 residues in the CDR3. V was pared by 4 bases and J by 0 bases, with 11 bases of the junction left unmatched. This CDR3 reads CASSRTGQGSTSTDTQYF. The CDR3, as DNA: TGTGCCAGCAGCCGAACGGGACAGGGAAGTACTAGCACAGATACGCAGTATTTT.

The V gene is TRBV11-2, the J gene TRBJ2-3; 10 positions agree with TRBD2. The germline V gene has CDR1 SGHAT and CDR2 FQNNGV. V lost 5 bases and J lost 0; bases outside the gene matches: 5. The CDR3 totals 16 residues. CDR3 residues: CASSGTSGTSTDTQYF. The CDR3 DNA is TGTGCCAGCAGCGGTACTAGCGGGACTAGCACAGATACGCAGTATTTT.

This chain connects TRBV30 to TRBJ1-2; possibly TRBD1 for D (5 bases). Trimming removed 0 bases from V and 8 bases from J, with 13 bases in between. The CDR3 consists of 13 residues. Looked up from germline, CDR1 is GTSNPN and CDR2 is SVGIG (reference sequence). The CDR3 loop is CAWSVSVGDGYTF. The CDR3 DNA is TGTGCCTGGAGTGTAAGTGTAGGGGACGGCTACACCTTC.